The 30 T cell receptor beta chains below all came from one sample that was sequenced in a study of T-cell memory formation after mild COVID-19 (dated by TCRdb to 2020 to 2022). Library creation used 5' RACE. Sequencing relied on an Illumina NovaSeq 6000. TCRdb reprocessed the public reads (quality trimming at Q25 with fastp, clone calling with MiXCR) and kept in-frame beta chains. CDR3 protein sequences are deduplicated, and each keeps its most common genes and DNA. The sample records a few hundred thousand distinct CDR3 sequences, 13% to 15% of which are singletons. 20% to 25% of the sample rests with the top ten. Sequencing input: PBMCs or a T cell subset sorted from them (not recorded which). The receptors originated from a man aged 18 to 35 who had mild COVID-19 (a few samples of this study predate the infection). The sample titles of this study are shuffled in the database, so cell type and time point are left out; the donor was told from shared clones.

In this sample, this clonotype turned up many times. The CDR3 sequence is CASSLGLMNTEAFF. CDR3 DNA sequence: TGCGCCAGCAGCTTGGGACTAATGAACACTGAAGCTTTCTTT. J is TRBJ1-1 and V is TRBV5-1; D is uncertain. The germline gives CDR1 SGHRS, CDR2 YFSETQ. The CDR3 runs to 14 residues. Trimming took off 0 bases at V and 0 bases at J, with 6 bases between the two ends.

The J gene is TRBJ1-6, the V gene TRBV20-1; 7 positions agree with TRBD1. The CDR3 consists of 14 residues. Trimming took 5 bases from V and 7 from J; bases not matched to a gene: 8. Germline CDR1 DFQATT, CDR2 SNEGSKA (reference sequence). The DNA for the CDR3 is TGCAGTGCTCCCGGGACAGACTTGAATTCACCCCTCCACTTT. Protein product: CSAPGTDLNSPLHF.

The V call is TRBV7-8, the J call TRBJ2-1; D remains ambiguous. The V end lost 5 bases, the J end lost 4 bases, and 18 bases lay between the germline ends. The CDR3 totals 16 residues. Germline V gene sequence: CDR1 SGHVS, CDR2 FQNEAQ. CDR3 loop: CASSPLTVGTYNEQFF. The CDR3 DNA reads as TGTGCCAGCAGCCCTCTTACAGTTGGAACGTACAATGAGCAGTTCTTC.

Concerning this clonotype: The junction departs from germline at one end; a sequencing error may be responsible. The genes are TRBV18 and TRBJ2-1; 7 bases align to TRBD1. Germline assignment: CDR1 KGHSH and CDR2 LQKENI. The CDR3 consists of 14 residues. In DNA, the CDR3 is TGTGCCAGCTCACCACCGACCAGGGGGAATGAGAAGTTCTTC. Its translation is CASSPPTRGNEKFF. Full variable domain (outside the CDR3, taken from reference TRBV18 and TRBJ2-1): NAGVMQNPRHLVRRRGQEARLRCSPMKGHSHVYWYRQLPEEGLKFMVYLQKENIIDESGMPKERFSAEFPKEGPSILRIQQVVRGDSAAYFCASSPPTRGNEKFFGPGTRLTVL.

V usage is TRBV7-9 and J usage is TRBJ2-1, with TRBD1 matching over 9 bases. The trim removed 6 bases at V and 2 bases at J, leaving 5 bases unmatched. The germline CDR1 and CDR2 sequences are SEHNR and FQNEAQ (reference sequence). The CDR3 contains 15 residues. The CDR3 region has the DNA TGTGCCAGCAGAAGCCGGACAGGGGCCTACAATGAGCAGTTCTTC. Encoded protein: CASRSRTGAYNEQFF.

This clonotype was seen repeatedly, ten times or more. The chain links TRBV5-1 to TRBJ1-1; possible D gene TRBD1, 5 bases. V was trimmed by 3 bases and J by 4 bases, leaving 16 bases between them. The CDR3 sequence is 15 residues long. From germline, CDR1 is SGHRS and CDR2 YFSETQ. The DNA for the CDR3 is TGCGCCAGCAGCTCTAATACAGGAGTGGGCACTGAAGCTTTCTTT. This translates into CASSSNTGVGTEAFF. Supplemented by reference TRBV5-1 and TRBJ1-1, the full variable domain reads KAGVTQTPRYLIKTRGQQVTLSCSPISGHRSVSWYQQTPGQGLQFLFEYFSETQRNKGNFPGRFSGRQFSNSRSEMNVSTLELGDSALYLCASSSNTGVGTEAFFGQGTRLTVV.

As to this clonotype: Sequence at one end of the junction differs from germline and may be a read error. The chain joins TRBV27 to TRBJ1-2; D possibly corresponds to TRBD1 (5 bases). The V gene's germline CDR1 is MNHEY and CDR2 SMNVEV (reference sequence). The CDR3 has 14 amino acids. The DNA of the CDR3 is TGTGCCAGCAGTCCCCCTCACATGGGGGGGAAGATAGCCTTC. Its protein is CASSPPHMGGKIAF.

The chain recombines TRBV19 with TRBJ1-5; possibly TRBD1 for D (5 bases). Germline CDR1 and CDR2: LNHDA and SQIVND (reference sequence). The length of the CDR3 is 13 residues. V was clipped by 4 bases and J by 5 bases, with 9 bases between them. The CDR3 coding sequence is TGTGCCAGTAGTAGACAGAAAGATCAGCCCCAGCATTTT. It specifies CASSRQKDQPQHF.

This clonotype was recorded many times. The rearrangement links TRBV19 to TRBJ1-1, with D unclear. This CDR3 is 12 amino acids long. Germline CDR1 is LNHDA and CDR2 is SQIVND (reference sequence). Trimming took 5 bases from V and 1 from J, leaving 5 bases between them. CDR3 amino acids: CASSPPNTEAFF. The CDR3 DNA is TGTGCCAGTAGTCCACCGAACACTGAAGCTTTCTTT.

This clonotype was seen a handful of times. The chain employs TRBV2 and TRBJ2-7; D is possibly TRBD1 (6 bases). This CDR3 spans 13 amino acids. The V end lost 2 bases, the J end lost 6 bases, and 11 bases lay between the germline ends. Germline V gene data show CDR1 as SNHLY and CDR2 as FYNNEI. CDR3 sequence reads: CASSETGTSEQYV. In DNA form, the CDR3 reads TGTGCCAGCAGTGAAACCGGGACATCCGAGCAGTACGTC.

This clonotype was seen more than once but under ten times. V gene TRBV6-5 combines with J gene TRBJ2-2, with TRBD1 matching over 10 bases. Germline V gene data show CDR1 as MNHEY and CDR2 as SVGAGI. The trim removed 2 bases at V and 6 bases at J, leaving 0 bases unmatched. CDR3 length: 14 residues. The CDR3 DNA follows: TGTGCCAGCAGTTACGGGACAGGGGCCGGGGAGCTGTTTTTT. As protein: CASSYGTGAGELFF.

This clonotype was recorded a few times. The chain uses TRBV2 and TRBJ2-7; tentatively, D is TRBD1 (6 bases). Germline V gene lookup returns CDR1 SNHLY and CDR2 FYNNEI. This CDR3 is built from 11 residues. V was cut by 10 bases and J by 4 bases, with 11 bases left in between. CDR3 sequence: CATGVKYEQYF. CDR3 sequence (DNA): TGTGCCACAGGGGTTAAGTACGAGCAGTACTTC.

In this sample, this clonotype turned up a few times. The chain is built from TRBV20-1 and TRBJ1-4; TRBD1 might be the D (5 bases). This CDR3 has 12 amino acids. From germline, CDR1 is DFQATT and CDR2 SNEGSKA (reference sequence). Trimming removed 1 base from V and 12 bases from J, with 12 bases in between. The CDR3 sequence: CSARGLRVELFF. CDR3 DNA: TGCAGTGCTAGAGGCCTCAGGGTTGAACTGTTTTTT.

This clonotype was counted at least ten times. The rearrangement joins TRBV5-1 to TRBJ2-1; 8 bases map to TRBD1. Trimming cost V 7 bases and J 1 base; bases outside gene matches: 1. CDR1 and CDR2 (germline): SGHRS, YFSETQ. There are 13 residues in the CDR3. As DNA, the CDR3 is TGCGCCAGCGGACAGGGATCCTACAATGAGCAGTTCTTC. This gives the protein CASGQGSYNEQFF.

This clonotype showed up just a few times. The V gene is TRBV5-1, the J gene TRBJ1-4; D is unresolved. V was shortened by 0 bases and J by 0 bases, with 6 bases between the two germline ends. The germline gives CDR1 SGHRS, CDR2 YFSETQ. There are 15 residues in the CDR3. Here the CDR3 reads CASSLDSTTNEKLFF. The CDR3 bases are TGCGCCAGCAGCTTGGACAGTACAACTAATGAAAAACTGTTTTTT.

V gene TRBV2 combines with J gene TRBJ2-2, with D perhaps TRBD2 (6 bases). V gave up 8 bases and J gave up 7 bases, with 20 bases separating them. CDR1 and CDR2 (germline): SNHLY, FYNNEI. This CDR3 has 15 amino acids. CDR3 nucleotides: TGTGCCAGCCGGCAGGAGGGTGGAAGGGTCGGGGAGCTGTTTTTT. It codes for CASRQEGGRVGELFF.

This clonotype showed up many times. The rearrangement joins TRBV11-2 to TRBJ2-5; D possibly matches TRBD1 or TRBD2 (5 bases each). Germline values: CDR1 SGHAT, CDR2 FQNNGV. The V end lost 8 bases, the J end lost 5 bases, and 15 bases lay between the germline ends. The CDR3 has 13 amino acids. In DNA, the CDR3 is TGTGCCAGCGGGTGGGGCACGGGGGAGACCCAGTACTTC. It translates to CASGWGTGETQYF.

This clonotype was seen only a few times. The chain has TRBV7-6 and TRBJ2-5, with D unresolved. CDR3 size: 15 residues. V was clipped by 4 bases and J by 0 bases, with 12 bases between them. Germline V gene data show CDR1 as SGHVS and CDR2 as FNYEAQ. The CDR3 here is CASSSPSVDQETQYF. The DNA for the CDR3 is TGTGCCAGCAGCTCCCCATCCGTCGACCAAGAGACCCAGTACTTC.

The chain uses TRBV14 and TRBJ2-3; unclear D gene. The CDR3 totals 15 residues. CDR1 and CDR2 (germline): SGHDN, FVKESK. The V end was cut by 3 bases, the J end by 1 base, with 11 bases between. CDR3 loop: CASSQSVRRTDTQYF. In DNA form, the CDR3 reads TGTGCCAGCAGCCAGAGCGTAAGACGCACAGATACGCAGTATTTT.

In this sample, this clonotype turned up many times. The V gene is TRBV11-2, the J gene TRBJ2-5; D possibly corresponds to TRBD2 (5 bases). V dropped 5 bases and J dropped 5 bases, with 15 bases sitting between them. This CDR3 region has 14 residues. The germline V gene encodes CDR1 SGHAT and CDR2 FQNNGV. The CDR3 is CASSRAGGGETQYF. The CDR3 DNA is TGTGCCAGCAGCCGGGCGGGCGGTGGGGAGACCCAGTACTTC.

The chain links TRBV30 to TRBJ2-2; D is unresolved. Germline values: CDR1 GTSNPN, CDR2 SVGIG (reference sequence). The ends were cut back, 0 bases at V and 6 bases at J, with 5 bases in the middle. The CDR3 runs 12 residues. This CDR3 reads CAWSVGAGELFF. Written as DNA, the CDR3 is TGTGCCTGGAGTGTTGGGGCCGGGGAGCTGTTTTTT.

This clonotype has more than one count but fewer than ten. A read error may explain this, as a much larger clone is one base away. The chain uses TRBV6-4 and TRBJ2-1; 7 bases agree with TRBD2. In germline, CDR1 is MRHNA, CDR2 SNTAGT. The CDR3 is 13 amino acids. CDR3: CVSSDTSVSEQFF. CDR3 bases: TGTGTCAGCAGTGATACTAGCGTTTCTGAGCAGTTCTTC.

This clonotype has a count of ten or more. The genes are TRBV4-3 and TRBJ1-2; D not certain. CDR3 length: 16 residues. Per germline, CDR1 LGHNA and CDR2 YSLEER. V was cut by 0 bases and J by 4 bases, with 15 bases left in between. As DNA, the CDR3 is TGCGCCAGCAGCCAAGATCTCCTAACAGCCGTCTATGGCTACACCTTC. Residues: CASSQDLLTAVYGYTF.

The genes are TRBV14 and TRBJ2-5, with 11 bases lining up with TRBD2. The germline gives CDR1 SGHDN, CDR2 FVKESK. Trimming cost V 4 bases and J 4 bases; bases outside gene matches: 8. The CDR3 is 16 residues long. CDR3 in DNA: TGTGCCAGCAGCCCCCTGACTAGCGGGGTGGGAGAGACCCAGTACTTC. It codes for CASSPLTSGVGETQYF.

The CDR3 DNA sequence: TGTGCCAGCAGTTTAGGGGCGCAAGCCTTTGGCTACACCTTC. Its translation is CASSLGAQAFGYTF. The chain couples TRBV12-3 or TRBV12-4 to TRBJ1-2; unclear D gene. CDR3 length: 14 amino acids. The germline V and J ends were trimmed by 1 base and 7 bases, with 13 bases remaining between them.

This clonotype occurred many times. The V call is TRBV4-1, the J call TRBJ2-2; no clear D gene. The V and J ends lost 1 base and 1 base respectively, with 7 bases between them. The CDR3 totals 15 residues. CDR1 and CDR2 from the germline V gene are MGHRA and YSYEKL. DNA for the CDR3: TGCGCCAGCAGCCAAGTAGCAGGGAACACCGGGGAGCTGTTTTTT. This codes for CASSQVAGNTGELFF.

This chain joins TRBV19 and TRBJ2-3, with D perhaps assigned TRBD1 or TRBD2 (5 bases each). Germline V gene sequence: CDR1 LNHDA, CDR2 SQIVND (reference sequence). The CDR3 has 15 amino acids. The V end lost 6 bases, the J end lost 10 bases, and 23 bases lay between the germline ends. The CDR3 coding sequence is TGTGCCAGTAGCCCGAACAAGGGAGTGTTGGGGGCGCAGTATTTT. It encodes CASSPNKGVLGAQYF. Together with reference TRBV19 and TRBJ2-3, the CDR3 gives the full variable domain: DGGITQSPKYLFRKEGQNVTLSCEQNLNHDAMYWYRQDPGQGLRLIYYSQIVNDFQKGDIAEGYSVSREKKESFPLTVTSAQKNPTAFYLCASSPNKGVLGAQYFGPGTRLTVL.

This sequence joins TRBV20-1 and TRBJ2-7; TRBD1 matches at 8 bases. Germline assignment: CDR1 DFQATT and CDR2 SNEGSKA (reference sequence). V was pared by 0 bases and J by 4 bases, with 8 bases of the junction left unmatched. This CDR3 is 15 amino acids long. CDR3 DNA: TGCAGTGCTAGAGATCGGTCCCGGGACAGGTACGAGCAGTACTTC. It is translated as CSARDRSRDRYEQYF.

This clonotype was counted between two and nine times. V gene TRBV6-6 combines with J gene TRBJ1-5, with 9 bases matching TRBD1. Germline lookup yields CDR1 MNHNY and CDR2 SVGAGI (reference sequence). Trimming at V came to 2 bases and at J to 4 bases, leaving 9 bases not matched to a gene. The CDR3 covers 17 residues. Here the CDR3 DNA reads TGTGCCAGCAGTTACCGGGGACAGGGCTGGGGTAATCAGCCCCAGCATTTT. It encodes CASSYRGQGWGNQPQHF.

The sample holds a few counts of this clonotype. This chain joins TRBV27 and TRBJ2-7; D not resolved. The germline V and J ends were trimmed by 3 bases and 6 bases, with 15 bases remaining between them. From germline, CDR1 is MNHEY and CDR2 SMNVEV (reference sequence). The CDR3 has 14 residues. The chain's CDR3 is CASSFASNGREQYF. The CDR3 DNA reads TGTGCCAGCAGTTTCGCTTCAAATGGGCGCGAGCAGTACTTC.